Listed below are T cell receptor beta chains from one sample, sequenced in a study of blood T cell repertoires in COVID-19. The assay was immunoSEQ multiplex PCR, and TCRdb's table has in-frame clones only and misses some. In the table there are 260,000 or so clones, about 91% of which are singletons. Sequenced material: PBMCs or T cells enriched from blood (not recorded which). Receptors originate from a woman aged 35 to 49 with acute COVID-19. CDR3s include the opening cysteine and the closing phenylalanine or tryptophan. D genes are given only for firm matches. Some rows have no size entry. The others give once, few or many, or a class for an expanded clone.

CDR3 DNA,CDR3 protein,D gene,V gene,clone size,J gene,CDR3 length
TGCAGCTGGGCGACCAACACTGAAGCTTTCTTT,CSWATNTEAFF,-,TRBV29-1,-,TRBJ1-1,11
TGTGCCAGCAGCCCAGGGACAGACTATGGCTACACCTTC,CASSPGTDYGYTF,TRBD1,TRBV28,-,TRBJ1-2,13
TGTGCCACCAGCAGAACGGGTGGGGCAGGGAGGGAAAAACTGTTTTTT,CATSRTGGAGREKLFF,-,TRBV15,-,TRBJ1-4,16
TGCAGCGTTTCATCCCCCTTGTCACAGGAGACCCAGTACTTC,CSVSSPLSQETQYF,-,TRBV29-1,-,TRBJ2-5,14
TGTGCCAGCAGCCCTCGGACAAGGACGATGTTCTCAGATACGCAGTATTTT,CASSPRTRTMFSDTQYF,-,TRBV7-8,-,TRBJ2-3,17
TGTGCCAGCAGCAGAGTAGCGGGCACAGATACGCAGTATTTT,CASSRVAGTDTQYF,-,TRBV5-4,-,TRBJ2-3,14
TGCGCCAGCAGCTTGCTTCCTAGCGGGAGTGAGCAGTTCTTC,CASSLLPSGSEQFF,TRBD2,TRBV5-1,-,TRBJ2-1,14
TGTGCCAGCAGTGAATCGGTGAGGAATCAGCCCCAGCATTTT,CASSESVRNQPQHF,-,TRBV25-1,-,TRBJ1-5,14
TGTGCCAGCAGTCCCCAGGGTTGGGGCGGGGAGCTGTTTTTT,CASSPQGWGGELFF,-,TRBV6-5,-,TRBJ2-2,14
TGTGCCAGCAGGATGGGACAGGGGTTTTCCTACGAGCAGTACTTC,CASRMGQGFSYEQYF,TRBD1,TRBV28,once,TRBJ2-7,15
TGTGCCAGCAGCTTGGGTGTGGGGACTTACACTGAAGCTTTCTTT,CASSLGVGTYTEAFF,-,TRBV5-8,-,TRBJ1-1,15
TGTGCCACCAGTGATTTCCCAACCCCCGACAGGGCGAATGAGCAGTTCTTC,CATSDFPTPDRANEQFF,TRBD1,TRBV24-1,-,TRBJ2-1,17
TGTGCCAGCAGCTTGGGCAGGGGGGAAGAAAAACTGTTTTTT,CASSLGRGEEKLFF,TRBD1,TRBV7-9,-,TRBJ1-4,14
TGTGCCAGCAGCTTGGGGGGGACTAGCGGGACGGCAGATACGCAGTATTTT,CASSLGGTSGTADTQYF,TRBD2,TRBV7-8,-,TRBJ2-3,17
TGCAGTGCTAGTTCTTTGGGGAGGACTGAAGCTTTCTTT,CSASSLGRTEAFF,-,TRBV20-1,-,TRBJ1-1,13
TGTGCCAGCAGCATGGGACTAGCGACTATTAATGAGCAGTTCTTC,CASSMGLATINEQFF,TRBD2,TRBV7-8,-,TRBJ2-1,15
TGCACTTATGAGGGGGCCACAGATACGCAGTATTTT,CTYEGATDTQYF,TRBD1,TRBV29-1,-,TRBJ2-3,12
TGTGCCAGCAGTGAATGGGGCCAGAACACTGAAGCTTTCTTT,CASSEWGQNTEAFF,-,TRBV2,-,TRBJ1-1,14
TGTGCCAGCAGCAGTCAGACAGGGGGCGATTCACCCCTCCACTTT,CASSSQTGGDSPLHF,TRBD1,TRBV7-9,few,TRBJ1-6,15
TGTGCCAGTAGTTTCGACAGGGATTACAATGAGCAGTTCTTC,CASSFDRDYNEQFF,TRBD1,TRBV19,-,TRBJ2-1,14
TGTGCCAGCAGCTTGAGGTCAGGGACAGGAAACACCATATATTTT,CASSLRSGTGNTIYF,-,TRBV5-4,-,TRBJ1-3,15
TGTGCCAGCAGGGGGGCCGGCACCGGGGAGCTGTTTTTT,CASRGAGTGELFF,-,TRBV12-3/TRBV12-4,-,TRBJ2-2,13
TGCGCCAGCACCCCTACAGGGAACACCGGGGAGCTGTTTTTT,CASTPTGNTGELFF,-,TRBV10-1,-,TRBJ2-2,14
TGCAGTGCTAGTTGGCAGGGGTCCTACGAGCAGTACTTC,CSASWQGSYEQYF,-,TRBV20-1,-,TRBJ2-7,13
TGTGCCAGCAATCCCGGCCAGGGGGCAAATCAGCCCCAGCATTTT,CASNPGQGANQPQHF,TRBD1,TRBV6-5,-,TRBJ1-5,15
TGTGCCAGTAGTATTCTCGGACAGGGAATTAGGGGCTACACCTTC,CASSILGQGIRGYTF,TRBD1,TRBV19,-,TRBJ1-2,15
TGTGCCAGCAGCTTAGGACAGTTTAATTCACCCCTCCACTTT,CASSLGQFNSPLHF,-,TRBV7-9,-,TRBJ1-6,14
TGTGCCAGCAGCTTGGCTAGCCTTACCCCCTACAATGAGCAGTTCTTC,CASSLASLTPYNEQFF,-,TRBV5-5,-,TRBJ2-1,16
TGTGCCAGCAGCCCTTGGACAGGAGGCACAGATACGCAGTATTTT,CASSPWTGGTDTQYF,TRBD1,TRBV7-9,once,TRBJ2-3,15
TGTGCCAGCACTCTTGGAGTACGACCCCTCCACTTT,CASTLGVRPLHF,-,TRBV11-3,-,TRBJ1-6,12
TGTGCCAGCAGGGGACAGGGGGCTGGTAATTCACCCCTCCACTTT,CASRGQGAGNSPLHF,TRBD1,TRBV2,few,TRBJ1-6,15
TGTGCCAGCAGCCCATTCCCAACAGGCATTTATGGCTACACCTTC,CASSPFPTGIYGYTF,-,TRBV7-2,-,TRBJ1-2,15
TGTGCCAGCAGTCGGGACAGGGGGCATGGCTACACCTTC,CASSRDRGHGYTF,TRBD1,TRBV27,once,TRBJ1-2,13
TGTGCTAGTGGTTTGGCCCAGGACAGAGAAGCTTTCTTT,CASGLAQDREAFF,-,TRBV12-5,once,TRBJ1-1,13
TGTGCCAGCCTCAGGAGCCGCGGGGACGAGCAGTACTTC,CASLRSRGDEQYF,-,TRBV12-3/TRBV12-4,-,TRBJ2-7,13
TGCGCCAGCAGCCGTGGCGGTATAAGCGAGCAGTACTTC,CASSRGGISEQYF,-,TRBV10-1,-,TRBJ2-7,13
TGTGCCACCAGCAGAGCGGACAGTCGTACAGATACGCAGTATTTT,CATSRADSRTDTQYF,-,TRBV15,-,TRBJ2-3,15
TGTGCCAGCAGCCAAGGGGCATCCAGAGACACAGATACGCAGTATTTT,CASSQGASRDTDTQYF,-,TRBV4-2,-,TRBJ2-3,16
TGTGCCAGCAGCGCGACTTGGTGGGGAGCCGGGGAGCTGTTTTTT,CASSATWWGAGELFF,-,TRBV7-8,-,TRBJ2-2,15
TGTGCCAGCAGCCCAGAACCACATGCCCTCCTGGGACAGCCTTCGGGCACTGAAGCTTTCTTT,CASSPEPHALLGQPSGTEAFF,TRBD1,TRBV4-2,-,TRBJ1-1,21
TGTGCCAGCAGGAATCGAGCGGGAGGCCGGGACTACGAGCAGTACTTC,CASRNRAGGRDYEQYF,TRBD2,TRBV2,-,TRBJ2-7,16
TGTGCCAGCAGTTTAGCCCCAGGGGATGGCTACACCTTC,CASSLAPGDGYTF,-,TRBV12-3/TRBV12-4,-,TRBJ1-2,13
TGTGCCAGCAGCTCCTGGACTAGCGGGGTCTTAGGCACAGATACGCAGTATTTT,CASSSWTSGVLGTDTQYF,TRBD2,TRBV7-9,-,TRBJ2-3,18